This T cell receptor (beta chain) originates from a study of blood T cell repertoires in COVID-19. Sequencing was performed with immunoSEQ multiplex PCR; in TCRdb, only in-frame clones are kept and a portion is missing. The sample holds around 130,000 clones; approximately 84% are singletons and the top ten take more than 1.4%. The germline V gene has CDR1 SGHNT and CDR2 YYREEE (reference sequence). The CDR3 spans 14 residues. The ends were cut back, 4 bases at V and 8 bases at J, with 13 bases in the middle. This sequence originates from a man in his 60s with acute or convalescent COVID-19. J is TRBJ1-6 and V is TRBV5-4; TRBD1 might be the D (5 bases). Sequenced input: peripheral blood. The DNA of the CDR3 is TGTGCCAGCAGCCGGATGGGAGGGGATTCACCCCTCCACTTT. This sequence encodes CASSRMGGDSPLHF.